The 7 T cell receptor beta chains reported below all come from one sample, sequenced in a study of T-cell reconstitution after alpha-beta-depleted transplantation in children. Unique molecular identifiers were incorporated when the TCRbeta library was constructed. TCRdb ran MiXCR on the PCR reads and lists one entry per CDR3 protein. The table lists around 300,000 distinct CDR3 sequences, more than 20% of them singletons. The sequenced sample was PBMCs, mostly from graft donor cells, obtained 180 days after TCRalphabeta/CD19-depleted stem cell transplant. The source is a male patient under 18 who had a stem cell transplant for acute lymphoblastic leukemia, so the T cells may come from the graft donor.

The chain couples TRBV6-5 to TRBJ1-2; a possible D gene is TRBD1 (5 bases). There are 18 residues in the CDR3. Germline assignment: CDR1 MNHEY and CDR2 SVGAGI. V lost 4 bases and J 2 bases, leaving 23 bases between the germline ends. CDR3 sequence reads: CASSSLRTGTQRNYGYTF. DNA of the CDR3: TGTGCCAGCAGTTCTCTTCGTACCGGGACCCAGCGGAACTATGGCTACACCTTC.

This chain links TRBV20-1 with TRBJ1-5; TRBD1 is a possible D gene (5 bases). Trimming took off 0 bases at V and 1 base at J, with 13 bases between the two ends. The CDR3 contains 16 residues. CDR1 and CDR2 from the germline V gene are DFQATT and SNEGSKA (reference sequence). The CDR3: CSAREPGRLSNQPQHF. The DNA of the CDR3 is TGCAGTGCTAGAGAACCGGGGCGACTGAGCAATCAGCCCCAGCATTTT.

The chain uses TRBV6-5 and TRBJ1-5; D is uncertain. The V gene's germline CDR1 is MNHEY and CDR2 SVGAGI. The CDR3 sequence is 15 residues long. The ends were cut back, 0 bases at V and 6 bases at J, with 12 bases in the middle. CDR3: CASSYSLGFGQPQHF. In DNA, the CDR3 is TGTGCCAGCAGTTACTCGTTAGGTTTCGGTCAGCCCCAGCATTTT.

This clonotype was found once. The DNA of the CDR3 is TGCGCCAGCAGCTTGGGGCCGAAATACGAGCAGTACTTC. Translating it yields CASSLGPKYEQYF. The chain is built from TRBV5-1 and TRBJ2-7, with D hard to call. The germline gives CDR1 SGHRS, CDR2 YFSETQ. CDR3 size: 13 residues. V was trimmed by 0 bases and J by 4 bases, leaving 8 bases between them.

The table lists this clonotype with many counts. This rearrangement joins TRBV20-1 to TRBJ2-7; D is undetermined. Germline V CDR1 and CDR2: DFQATT, SNEGSKA (reference sequence). V lost 0 bases and J 5 bases, leaving 2 bases between the germline ends. This CDR3 has 10 residues. CDR3 protein: CSAREDEQYF. The CDR3 DNA reads TGCAGTGCTAGAGAAGACGAGCAGTACTTC.

This rearrangement joins TRBV7-3 to TRBJ1-6; 7 bases match TRBD1. The V gene's germline CDR1 is SGHTA and CDR2 FQGTGA. After removal of 5 bases from V and 13 bases from J, the junction contained 14 bases not matched to a gene. The CDR3 runs 15 residues. CDR3 sequence reads: CASSLGTVGRSPLHF. The DNA of the CDR3 is TGTGCCAGCAGCCTAGGGACAGTCGGGAGATCGCCCCTCCACTTT. The complete variable domain, with remaining parts taken from reference TRBV7-3 and TRBJ1-6, reads GAGVSQTPSNKVTEKGKYVELRCDPISGHTALYWYRQSLGQGPEFLIYFQGTGAADDSGLPNDRFFAVRPEGSVSTLKIQRTERGDSAVYLCASSLGTVGRSPLHFGNGTRLTVT.

This clonotype was seen a handful of times. The J gene is TRBJ1-4, the V gene TRBV5-5, with D possibly matching TRBD1 (6 bases). This CDR3 is built from 15 residues. V lost 5 bases, J lost 6 bases, and 17 bases lay in between. Germline lookup yields CDR1 SGHKS and CDR2 YYEKEE (reference sequence). Here the CDR3 DNA reads TGTGCCAGCAGGAGAACTGGACAGCGAGATGAAAAACTGTTTTTT. Encoded protein: CASRRTGQRDEKLFF.